These 3 T cell receptor beta chains share one sample of origin, sequenced in a study of shared T cell receptors in the human thymus (dated by TCRdb to the early 2020s). The library was obtained by the immunoSEQ multiplex PCR assay. TCRdb obtained this table from immuneACCESS and retained in-frame rearrangements with V and J assigned. These tables miss some clones; where compared with another copy, unresolved V genes account for less than half of the shortfall, and the remainder is unexplained. The sample records hundreds of thousands of clones, 80% to 90% of which are singletons. The ten largest clonotypes hold roughly 0.0089% of the sample. The same data also went into a second study, on human thymus T cells.

The sample taken for sequencing was thymocytes. These receptors came from a boy younger than two with a congenital heart defect. Donor details come from another sample of the same person, matched by shared clones.

The genes are TRBV9 and TRBJ1-2; 7 bases line up with TRBD1. J was trimmed by 0 bases and V by 2 bases; bases with no gene match: 7. CDR3 length: 16 amino acids. Germline V CDR1 and CDR2: SGDLS, YYNGEE. The DNA of the CDR3 is TGTGCCAGCAGCGTCGTTACCGGGACAGCTAACTATGGCTACACCTTC. This gives the protein CASSVVTGTANYGYTF.

This chain joins TRBV6-5 and TRBJ1-6; possibly TRBD1 for D (5 bases). Trimming shortened V by 2 bases and J by 7 bases, and 12 bases separated the two germline ends. The CDR3 runs 15 residues. Germline CDR1 reads MNHEY; CDR2 reads SVGAGI. The CDR3 DNA reads as TGTGCCAGCAGTTACCAGGGAAGGAGAAATTCACCCCTCCACTTT. Its protein product is CASSYQGRRNSPLHF.

This chain uses TRBV7-8 with TRBJ2-3; 8 nucleotides agree with TRBD1. The V gene's germline CDR1 is SGHVS and CDR2 FQNEAQ. This CDR3 has 15 residues. The V and J ends lost 4 bases and 4 bases, in that order; junction bases with no gene match: 7. For the CDR3, the DNA is TGTGCCAGCAGCTCCGGGACAGGACGGGCAGATACGCAGTATTTT. It is translated as CASSSGTGRADTQYF.